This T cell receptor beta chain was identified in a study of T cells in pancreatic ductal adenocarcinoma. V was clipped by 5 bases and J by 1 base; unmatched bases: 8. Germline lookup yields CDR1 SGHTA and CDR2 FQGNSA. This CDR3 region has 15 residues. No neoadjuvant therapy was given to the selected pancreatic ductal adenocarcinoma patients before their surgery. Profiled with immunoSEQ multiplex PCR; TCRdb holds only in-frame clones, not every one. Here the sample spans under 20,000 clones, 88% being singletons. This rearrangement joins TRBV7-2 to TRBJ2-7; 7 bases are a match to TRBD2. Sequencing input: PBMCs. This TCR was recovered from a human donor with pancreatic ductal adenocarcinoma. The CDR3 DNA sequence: TGTGCCAGCAGCCCTACTAGCGATGGGTCCTACGAGCAGTACTTC. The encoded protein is CASSPTSDGSYEQYF. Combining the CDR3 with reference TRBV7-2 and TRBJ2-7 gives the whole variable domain GAGVSQSPSNKVTEKGKDVELRCDPISGHTALYWYRQSLGQGLEFLIYFQGNSAPDKSGLPSDRFSAERTGGSVSTLTIQRTQQEDSAVYLCASSPTSDGSYEQYFGPGTRLTVT.